This T cell receptor beta chain was obtained from a study of T cells in Graves' hyperthyroidism and ophthalmopathy. What was amplified from RNA transcripts were TCR beta CDR3 regions. First-round RT-PCR targeting the TCR CDR3 was performed with the HTBI primer set. TCRdb re-analysed the multiplex PCR reads in MiXCR, keeping a single row per CDR3 protein. The sample lists 500,000 or so distinct CDR3 sequences, around 16% occurring once. The CDR3 sequence is 16 residues long. V lost 6 bases and J lost 0; bases outside the gene matches: 9. Per the germline V gene, CDR1 is MDHEN and CDR2 is SYDVKM. Only a few counts were recorded for this clonotype.

Sequencing was done on a sample of blood. The rearrangement joins TRBV28 to TRBJ1-1, with TRBD1 matching over 8 bases. The sequence came from a woman between 25 and 40 years old with Graves' ophthalmopathy. CDR3 coding DNA: TGTGCCAGCAGAGCCATTGACAGGGGATTGAACACTGAAGCTTTCTTT. This sequence encodes CASRAIDRGLNTEAFF.